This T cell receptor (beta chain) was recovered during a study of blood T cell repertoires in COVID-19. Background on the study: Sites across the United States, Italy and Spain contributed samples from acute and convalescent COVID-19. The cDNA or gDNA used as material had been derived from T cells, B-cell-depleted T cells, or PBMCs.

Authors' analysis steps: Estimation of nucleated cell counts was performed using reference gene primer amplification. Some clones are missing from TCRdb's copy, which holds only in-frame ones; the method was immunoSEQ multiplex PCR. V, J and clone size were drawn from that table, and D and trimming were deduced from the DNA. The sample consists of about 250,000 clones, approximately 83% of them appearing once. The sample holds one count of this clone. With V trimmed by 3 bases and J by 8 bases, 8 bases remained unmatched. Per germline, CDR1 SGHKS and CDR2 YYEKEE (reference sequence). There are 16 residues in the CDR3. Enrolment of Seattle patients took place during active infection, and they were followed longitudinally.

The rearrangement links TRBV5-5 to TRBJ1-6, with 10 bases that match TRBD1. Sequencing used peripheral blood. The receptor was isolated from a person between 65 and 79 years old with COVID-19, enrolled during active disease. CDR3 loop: CASSWGAGQGYSPLHF. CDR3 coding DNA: TGTGCCAGCAGCTGGGGAGCGGGACAGGGGTATTCACCCCTCCACTTT. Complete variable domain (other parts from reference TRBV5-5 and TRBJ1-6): DAGVTQSPTHLIKTRGQQVTLRCSPISGHKSVSWYQQVLGQGPQFIFQYYEKEERGRGNFPDRFSARQFPNYSSELNVNALLLGDSALYLCASSWGAGQGYSPLHFGNGTRLTVT.